This record concerns one TCR beta chain sequence. TCRdb reprocessed the RACE reads via MiXCR and lists one record per CDR3 protein. The data contain approximately 100,000 distinct CDR3 sequences, 9.2% of them singletons. The sample is drawn from a study of human T cells and chemical hapten exposure. Regarding time point: patch test 2, 6 weeks after DPC sensitization. Treatment meaning: therapeutic diphenylcyclopropenone sensitization with weekly scalp DPC. The clonotype originates from a woman in her forties with alopecia areata. Some clones in this sample may be carry-over from other donors' samples. The sample here was whole blood, taken in connection with sensitization to the hapten diphenylcyclopropenone (DPC).

The CDR3 region has the DNA TGCAGTGCTAGAGTCGCTGAAGCTTTCTTT. Its protein product is CSARVAEAFF. This chain connects TRBV20-1 to TRBJ1-1; D gene unclear. Trimming cost V 1 base and J 6 bases, with 3 bases left between them. The germline V gene has CDR1 DFQATT and CDR2 SNEGSKA (reference sequence). This CDR3 has 10 amino acids.